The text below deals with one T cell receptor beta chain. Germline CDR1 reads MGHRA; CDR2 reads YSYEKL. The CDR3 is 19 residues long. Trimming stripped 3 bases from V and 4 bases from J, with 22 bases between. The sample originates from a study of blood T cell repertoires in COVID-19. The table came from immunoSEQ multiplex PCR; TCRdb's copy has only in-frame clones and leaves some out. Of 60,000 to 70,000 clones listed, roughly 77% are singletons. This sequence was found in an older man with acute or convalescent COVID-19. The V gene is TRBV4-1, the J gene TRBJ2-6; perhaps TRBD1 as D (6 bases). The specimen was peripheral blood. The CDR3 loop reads CASSHQSWGLGLGANVLTF. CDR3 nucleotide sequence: TGCGCCAGCAGCCATCAAAGCTGGGGGCTAGGACTCGGGGCCAACGTCCTGACTTTC.